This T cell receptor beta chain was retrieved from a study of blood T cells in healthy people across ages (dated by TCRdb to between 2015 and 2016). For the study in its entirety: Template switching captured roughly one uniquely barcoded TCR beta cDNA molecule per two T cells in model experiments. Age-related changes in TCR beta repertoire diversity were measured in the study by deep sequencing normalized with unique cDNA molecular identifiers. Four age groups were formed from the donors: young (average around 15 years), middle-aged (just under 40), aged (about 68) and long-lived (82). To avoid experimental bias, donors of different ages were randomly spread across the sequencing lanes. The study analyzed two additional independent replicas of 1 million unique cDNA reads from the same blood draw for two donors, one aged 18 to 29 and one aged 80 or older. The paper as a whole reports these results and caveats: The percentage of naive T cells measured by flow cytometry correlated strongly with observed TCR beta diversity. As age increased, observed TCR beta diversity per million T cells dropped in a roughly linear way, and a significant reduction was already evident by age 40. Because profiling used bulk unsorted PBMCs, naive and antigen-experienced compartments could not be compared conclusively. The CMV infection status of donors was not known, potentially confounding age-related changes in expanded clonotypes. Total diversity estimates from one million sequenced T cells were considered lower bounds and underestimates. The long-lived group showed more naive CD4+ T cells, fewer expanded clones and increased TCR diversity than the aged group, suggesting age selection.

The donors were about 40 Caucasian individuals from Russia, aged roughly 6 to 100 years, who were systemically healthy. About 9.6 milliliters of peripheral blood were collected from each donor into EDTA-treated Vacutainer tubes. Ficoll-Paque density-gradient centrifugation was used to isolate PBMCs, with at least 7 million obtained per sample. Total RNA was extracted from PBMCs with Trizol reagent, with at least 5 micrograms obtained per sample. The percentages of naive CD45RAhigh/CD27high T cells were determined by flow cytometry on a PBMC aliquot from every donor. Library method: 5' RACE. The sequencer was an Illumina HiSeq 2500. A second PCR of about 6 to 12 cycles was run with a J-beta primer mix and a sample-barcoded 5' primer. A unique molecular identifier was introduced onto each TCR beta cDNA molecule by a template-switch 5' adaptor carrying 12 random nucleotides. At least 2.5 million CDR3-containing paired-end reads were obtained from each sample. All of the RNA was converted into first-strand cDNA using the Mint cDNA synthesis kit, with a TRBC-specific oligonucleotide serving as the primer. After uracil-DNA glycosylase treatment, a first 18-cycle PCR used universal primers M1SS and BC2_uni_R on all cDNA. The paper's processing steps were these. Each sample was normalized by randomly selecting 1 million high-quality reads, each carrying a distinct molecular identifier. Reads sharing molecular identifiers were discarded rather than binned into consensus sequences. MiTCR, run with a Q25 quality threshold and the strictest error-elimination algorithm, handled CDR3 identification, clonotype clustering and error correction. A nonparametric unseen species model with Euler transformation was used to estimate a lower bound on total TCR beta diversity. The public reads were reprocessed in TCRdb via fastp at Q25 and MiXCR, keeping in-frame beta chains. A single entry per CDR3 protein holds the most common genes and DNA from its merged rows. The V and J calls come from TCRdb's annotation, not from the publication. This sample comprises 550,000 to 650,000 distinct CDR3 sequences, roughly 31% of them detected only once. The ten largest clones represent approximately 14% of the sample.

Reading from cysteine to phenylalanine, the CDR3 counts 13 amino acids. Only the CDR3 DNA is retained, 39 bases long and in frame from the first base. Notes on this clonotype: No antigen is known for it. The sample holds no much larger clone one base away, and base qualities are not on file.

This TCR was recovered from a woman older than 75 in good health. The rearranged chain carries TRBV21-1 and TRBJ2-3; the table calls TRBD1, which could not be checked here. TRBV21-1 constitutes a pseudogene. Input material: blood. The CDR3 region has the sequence CATHRRSTDTQYF. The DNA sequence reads TGTGCCACCCACAGGCGGAGCACAGATACGCAGTATTTT.